This T cell receptor beta chain was observed in a study of CD8 T cells in ankylosing spondylitis. Broader study findings: A TCR beta motif made of several highly homologous variants seemed typical of ankylosing spondylitis blood. Matched ankylosing spondylitis synovial fluid reportedly showed significant enrichment of disease-linked clones.

This CDR3 comprises 17 residues. Germline CDR1 reads MDHEN; CDR2 reads SYDVKM. Trimming took off 4 bases at V and 3 bases at J, with 22 bases between the two ends. This clonotype was recorded at least ten times. Its specificity is not known. Molecular-barcoded quantitative 5'-RACE produced these TCR beta libraries. TCRdb re-called the 5' RACE reads with MiXCR, one entry per CDR3 protein. This sample carries hundreds of thousands of distinct CDR3 sequences, 8% to 10% of them seen once, and the ten largest clones take more than 4%. V and J are TRBV28 and TRBJ2-7, with D tentatively TRBD1 (5 bases). The receptor comes from a female donor with ankylosing spondylitis or in good health (not recorded which). Sequenced material: blood, either unsorted or a sorted T cell fraction (not recorded which). The CDR3: CASSSLISLTADYEQYF. In nucleotides, the CDR3 is TGTGCCAGCAGTTCCCTGATCAGCTTGACAGCTGACTACGAGCAGTACTTC.